This TCR beta chain was captured in a study of technical replicates of blood from a few donors. This clone is a singleton in its sample. This table comes from immunoSEQ multiplex PCR, and its TCRdb copy is limited to in-frame clones, with some not included. The sample includes under 100,000 clones, approximately 94% of them seen just once. The specimen was T cells isolated from PBMCs. The TCR comes from a human donor in good health.

The CDR3 sequence is CASSESRPGTLRGTEAFF. DNA for the CDR3: TGCGCCAGCAGTGAGTCTCGTCCGGGGACTTTGAGGGGCACTGAAGCTTTCTTT. This rearrangement joins TRBV10-1 to TRBJ1-1, with TRBD1 as a possible D gene (5 bases). This CDR3 has 18 amino acids. Trimming pared 0 bases from V and 4 bases from J, leaving 21 bases between. The germline CDR1 and CDR2 sequences are WNHNN and SYGVQD (reference sequence).